The clone carrying this TCR beta chain was counted ten times or more. Antigen unknown. This sample stems from a study of neurological immune-mediated disorders. Study findings and constraints: TCR clonal expansion peaked in HTLV-1-associated myelopathy patients and was lowest in multiple sclerosis patients.

Germline V lookup: CDR1 SQVTM, CDR2 ANQGSEA. V gave up 5 bases and J gave up 5 bases, with 12 bases separating them. The CDR3 is 12 amino acids. From the 5' RACE reads, TCRdb called clonotypes with MiXCR, one entry per CDR3 protein. The sample lists roughly 70,000 distinct CDR3 sequences; 3% to 5% were seen once. Sequenced: PBMCs. This receptor was identified in a man aged 25-45 years with multiple sclerosis. The rearrangement uses TRBV29-1 and TRBJ2-5, with D possibly being TRBD2 (5 bases). The CDR3 spells CSVTLGVETQYF. CDR3 DNA sequence: TGCAGCGTTACTCTGGGAGTGGAGACCCAGTACTTC.